A single sample gave rise to the 27 T cell receptor beta chains below, sequenced in a study of blood T cells in healthy people across ages. With a J-beta primer mix and a sample-barcoded 5' primer, a second PCR ran about 7 to 11 cycles. TCRdb itself ran the 5' RACE reads through MiXCR, one entry per CDR3 protein. The repertoire holds approximately 1.5 million distinct CDR3 sequences, with roughly 43% as singletons. The sample was blood. The receptors shown here come from a woman aged 18-29 years in good health.

This clonotype was picked up many times. The chain combines TRBV20-1 with TRBJ2-3; D is undetermined. The CDR3 sequence is 18 residues long. The V end was cut by 3 bases, the J end by 1 base, with 23 bases between. Germline V lookup: CDR1 DFQATT, CDR2 SNEGSKA (reference sequence). CDR3 amino acids: CSASSWGLSLGGTDTQYF. The CDR3 coding sequence is TGCAGTGCTAGCAGTTGGGGTCTATCCCTAGGCGGCACAGATACGCAGTATTTT.

V and J are TRBV4-1 and TRBJ1-2; D is unresolved. Germline CDR1 is MGHRA and CDR2 is YSYEKL. CDR3 length: 14 residues. V lost 2 bases, J lost 1 base, and 8 bases lay in between. CDR3 in amino acids: CASSQTPVNYGYTF. The CDR3 DNA reads as TGCGCCAGCAGCCAAACACCCGTTAACTATGGCTACACCTTC.

Comments on this clonotype: A read error may explain this, as a much larger clone is one base away. This chain connects TRBV15 to TRBJ2-1; perhaps D is TRBD1 or TRBD2 (5 bases each). Germline CDR1 reads LNHNV; CDR2 reads YYDKDF (reference sequence). This CDR3 is 16 amino acids long. The CDR3 loop is CAASGFSGILNNEQFF. DNA for the CDR3: TGTGCCGCCAGCGGCTTCTCAGGGATCCTAAACAATGAGCAGTTCTTC. Combining the CDR3 with reference TRBV15 and TRBJ2-1 gives the whole variable domain DAMVIQNPRYQVTQFGKPVTLSCSQTLNHNVMYWYQQKSSQAPKLLFHYYDKDFNNEADTPDNFQSRRPNTSFCFLDIRSPGLGDTAMYLCAASGFSGILNNEQFFGPGTRLTVL.

This chain links TRBV5-1 with TRBJ2-1, with 8 bases aligning to TRBD1. With V trimmed by 0 bases and J by 7 bases, 6 bases remained unmatched. CDR1 is SGHRS and CDR2 is YFSETQ in the germline V gene. The CDR3 extends over 15 amino acids. The CDR3 DNA reads as TGCGCCAGCAGCTTGGGAGGGGGACAGGTGAATGAGCAGTTCTTC. It specifies CASSLGGGQVNEQFF.

This clonotype was counted between two and nine times. The J gene is TRBJ2-1, the V gene TRBV7-2; D is unresolved. Germline V gene data show CDR1 as SGHTA and CDR2 as FQGNSA. The germline V and J ends were trimmed by 1 base and 4 bases, with 11 bases remaining between them. This CDR3 has 15 residues. CDR3: CASSLEQLNYNEQFF. CDR3 in DNA: TGTGCCAGCAGCTTAGAACAGCTAAATTACAATGAGCAGTTCTTC. Supplemented by reference TRBV7-2 and TRBJ2-1, the full variable domain reads GAGVSQSPSNKVTEKGKDVELRCDPISGHTALYWYRQSLGQGLEFLIYFQGNSAPDKSGLPSDRFSAERTGGSVSTLTIQRTQQEDSAVYLCASSLEQLNYNEQFFGPGTRLTVL.

V is TRBV11-2 and J is TRBJ1-1; D ambiguous. V lost 5 bases and J 10 bases, leaving 20 bases between the germline ends. CDR1 is SGHAT and CDR2 is FQNNGV in the germline V gene. The CDR3 extends over 14 amino acids. CDR3 sequence reads: CASSPWEGVGGAFF. For the CDR3, the DNA is TGTGCCAGCAGCCCGTGGGAGGGAGTAGGCGGAGCTTTCTTT.

The chain recombines TRBV20-1 with TRBJ1-5; D might be TRBD1 (6 bases). V lost 1 base and J 1 base, leaving 11 bases between the germline ends. The CDR3 runs 15 residues. Germline lookup yields CDR1 DFQATT and CDR2 SNEGSKA (reference sequence). The CDR3 loop reads CSARVPGASNQPQHF. The CDR3 nucleotides read TGCAGTGCTAGAGTCCCAGGGGCGAGCAATCAGCCCCAGCATTTT.

As concerns this clonotype: Sequence at one end of the junction differs from germline and may be a read error. J is TRBJ2-2 and V is TRBV6-2 or TRBV6-3, with D tentatively TRBD2 (6 bases). The germline CDR1 and CDR2 sequences are MNHEY and SVGEGT. The CDR3 length is 16 residues. CDR3 bases: TGTGCCAGCAGTTACTCGGGGTTTTCGTACACCGGGGGGCTGTTTTTT. This codes for CASSYSGFSYTGGLFF.

This clonotype showed up just a few times. The gene calls are TRBV5-1 and TRBJ2-1, with D possibly TRBD2 on 6 matching bases. Germline assignment: CDR1 SGHRS and CDR2 YFSETQ. V was pared by 5 bases and J by 7 bases, with 16 bases between. The CDR3 loop spans 14 amino acids. CDR3 sequence reads: CASRWVGSGNEQFF. The CDR3 DNA is TGCGCCAGCAGATGGGTGGGGAGCGGGAATGAGCAGTTCTTC.

The chain joins TRBV13 to TRBJ2-7; 7 bases agree with TRBD1. CDR3 size: 14 residues. Germline-derived CDR1 and CDR2 are PRHDT and FYEKMQ (reference sequence). The junction had 8 bases not matched to a gene; V was cut back by 4 bases and J by 5 bases. The CDR3: CASSSTDRVHEQYF. CDR3 coding DNA: TGTGCCAGCAGCTCCACTGACAGGGTACACGAGCAGTACTTC.

This clonotype came up a few times. The chain uses TRBV27 and TRBJ1-5; no reliable D call. Between the trimmed V and J ends, which lost 5 bases and 6 bases, there was a span of 14 bases. This CDR3 contains 14 residues. Looked up from germline, CDR1 is MNHEY and CDR2 is SMNVEV (reference sequence). The CDR3 DNA is TGTGCCAGCAGTCTTCGGGGTGCCGTTCAGCCCCAGCATTTT. Amino acids: CASSLRGAVQPQHF.

Notes on this clonotype: No DNA is shown, since the ends of the CDR3 on it are uncertain; the CDR3 is the one TCRdb lists. The genes are TRBV11-2 and TRBJ2-1; the table's D call of TRBD1 was not tested on the DNA. With termini counted, the CDR3 has 14 amino acids. From germline, CDR1 is SGHAT and CDR2 FQNNGV. The CDR3 reads CASSFGSGVREQFF.

The J gene is TRBJ1-2, the V gene TRBV6-5, with D hard to call. The CDR3 is made up of 14 amino acids. V lost 5 bases and J lost 4, with 14 bases in between. Germline CDR1 and CDR2: MNHEY and SVGAGI. This CDR3 reads CASSLRRSSYGYTF. CDR3 DNA: TGTGCCAGCAGTCTCAGGAGATCTAGCTATGGCTACACCTTC.

The table lists this clonotype with a few counts. The rearrangement joins TRBV11-2 to TRBJ2-2; D unclear. Germline CDR1 is SGHAT and CDR2 is FQNNGV. Trimming left V 5 bases short and J 6 bases short, with 7 bases between. The CDR3 covers 12 residues. This chain's CDR3 is CASSRISGELFF. CDR3 coding DNA: TGTGCCAGCAGCCGAATATCCGGGGAGCTGTTTTTT. Full variable domain (remainder filled in from reference TRBV11-2 and TRBJ2-2): EAGVAQSPRYKIIEKRQSVAFWCNPISGHATLYWYQQILGQGPKLLIQFQNNGVVDDSQLPKDRFSAERLKGVDSTLKIQPAKLEDSAVYLCASSRISGELFFGEGSRLTVL.

This chain connects TRBV29-1 to TRBJ2-1, with D unclear. CDR3 length: 12 amino acids. CDR1 and CDR2 (germline): SQVTM, ANQGSEA. Trimming cost V 4 bases and J 5 bases, with 9 bases left between them. The CDR3 coding sequence is TGCAGCGTTGTATGGACCAACAATGAGCAGTTCTTC. Translating it yields CSVVWTNNEQFF.

This clonotype was detected ten times or more. The chain has TRBV15 and TRBJ2-5; D might be TRBD1 (6 bases). Germline CDR1 LNHNV, CDR2 YYDKDF (reference sequence). The CDR3 totals 15 residues. V was cut by 1 base and J by 1 base, with 10 bases left in between. In DNA form, the CDR3 reads TGTGCCACCAGCAGAGGGGGGCGAACCCAAGAGACCCAGTACTTC. It specifies CATSRGGRTQETQYF.

This chain joins TRBV12-3 or TRBV12-4 and TRBJ1-4; tentative D call: TRBD1 (5 bases). This CDR3 is built from 16 residues. Trimming took off 3 bases at V and 4 bases at J, with 15 bases between the two ends. CDR3 in DNA: TGTGCCAGCAGTTTTGGGGGTAGGGAGGGTAATGAAAAACTGTTTTTT. It specifies CASSFGGREGNEKLFF.

The chain links TRBV20-1 to TRBJ2-1, with D possibly matching TRBD1 (5 bases). Deletions cut 6 bases from V and 8 bases from J, with 17 bases between. Germline V gene lookup returns CDR1 DFQATT and CDR2 SNEGSKA (reference sequence). CDR3 length equals 13 residues. CDR3 DNA: TGCAGTGCCAAGGGGTGGTCCGTGGATGAGCAGTTCTTC. The encoded protein is CSAKGWSVDEQFF.

This chain connects TRBV2 to TRBJ2-5; no definite D call. Germline CDR1 reads SNHLY; CDR2 reads FYNNEI. Trimming stripped 6 bases from V and 3 bases from J, with 11 bases between. There are 13 residues in the CDR3. The CDR3 protein is CASSTDVKETQYF. DNA of the CDR3: TGTGCCAGCAGCACGGATGTTAAAGAGACCCAGTACTTC.

In this sample, this clonotype turned up a few times. The chain carries TRBV7-2 and TRBJ2-7; TRBD2 is a possible D gene (6 bases). The length of the CDR3 is 15 residues. Germline V gene sequence: CDR1 SGHTA, CDR2 FQGNSA. V dropped 1 base and J dropped 2 bases, with 12 bases sitting between them. The CDR3 region is CASSLVSGSTYEQYF. CDR3 nucleotide sequence: TGTGCCAGCAGCTTAGTAAGCGGGTCTACCTACGAGCAGTACTTC.

In DNA, the CDR3 is TGTGCCAGCAGTGTCCCCCAACACAGGGGGACTACACGGAGCAATCAGCCCCAGCATTTT. It specifies CASSVPQHRGTTRSNQPQHF. The chain carries TRBV6-2 or TRBV6-3 and TRBJ1-5; TRBD1 matches 8 bases. The CDR3 has 20 amino acids. In germline, CDR1 is MNHEY, CDR2 SVGEGT. The ends lost 5 bases at V and 1 base at J; junction bases unmatched: 19.

This rearrangement joins TRBV20-1 to TRBJ2-3, with TRBD2 matching over 8 bases. This CDR3 comprises 14 residues. Germline loops: CDR1 DFQATT, CDR2 SNEGSKA (reference sequence). J was trimmed by 4 bases and V by 0 bases; bases with no gene match: 3. CDR3 residues: CSAREPSGSDTQYF. DNA of the CDR3: TGCAGTGCTAGAGAGCCTAGCGGGTCAGATACGCAGTATTTT.

This clonotype was counted a single time. The CDR3 carries no conserved terminal phenylalanine or tryptophan, so it likely arises from a read error. This chain uses TRBV7-2 with TRBJ2-5; 10 positions match TRBD1. TRBJ2-7 matches the DNA end more closely, so the J call is doubtful. This CDR3 spans 15 amino acids. CDR1 SGHTA and CDR2 FQGNSA come from the germline V gene. Written as DNA, the CDR3 is TGTGCCAGCAGCTTGGAGGGACAGGGGATTAACGAGCAGTACTTA. It encodes CASSLEGQGINEQYL.

The chain recombines TRBV30 with TRBJ1-1; D call uncertain. CDR1 and CDR2 (germline): GTSNPN, SVGIG (reference sequence). V gave up 3 bases and J gave up 5 bases, with 13 bases separating them. The CDR3 loop spans 13 amino acids. The CDR3 nucleotides are TGTGCCTGGAGGACGGGTATGGGGACTGAAGCTTTCTTT. It specifies CAWRTGMGTEAFF.

The chain links TRBV29-1 to TRBJ2-1, with D uncertain. The CDR3 extends over 14 amino acids. Trimming left V 4 bases short and J 1 base short, with 11 bases between. The germline V gene has CDR1 SQVTM and CDR2 ANQGSEA. CDR3 coding DNA: TGCAGCGTTGCTCACACCCGTTCCTACAATGAGCAGTTCTTC. It specifies CSVAHTRSYNEQFF.

Concerning this clonotype itself: At one end, the junction sequence differs from germline, possibly due to a read error. The chain recombines TRBV9 with TRBJ1-2; D remains ambiguous. The CDR3 sequence is 14 residues long. Germline assignment: CDR1 SGDLS and CDR2 YYNGEE. CDR3: CASSVEPRGGGYTF. Here the CDR3 DNA reads TGTGCCAGCAGTGTAGAACCCCGCGGAGGGGGCTACACCTTC.

This clonotype has ten or more counts. V and J are TRBV20-1 and TRBJ1-2; D gene ambiguous. Per germline, CDR1 DFQATT and CDR2 SNEGSKA (reference sequence). V was clipped by 6 bases and J by 7 bases, with 12 bases between them. The CDR3 runs to 11 residues. CDR3 DNA: TGCAGTGCGGTGAAAGGAGGTGGCTACACCTTC. This sequence encodes CSAVKGGGYTF.